This T cell receptor beta chain came from a study of T cell responses to AZD1222 COVID-19 vaccine. Study results and caveats: Spike was spanned by vaccine-associated CD4 TCRs, which were dominant at 160-218 and 743-854. There were mostly white British donors and more females than males, and clonal diversity was possibly underestimated.

Clones were read by immunoSEQ multiplex PCR, and TCRdb kept only the in-frame ones, dropping some. The data contain 110,000 to 150,000 clones, 93% of them singletons. From germline, CDR1 is KGHSH and CDR2 LQKENI. V shed 2 bases, J shed 0 bases, and the junction held 5 bases outside the gene matches. The CDR3 is made up of 17 amino acids. The sample holds one count of this clone. What it binds is not known. The starting material was peripheral blood, obtained on day 0 of AZD1222 vaccination. The TCR originated in an adult in good health. The V and J genes are TRBV18 and TRBJ2-1, with 9 bases aligning to TRBD2. Written as DNA, the CDR3 is TGTGCCAGCTCACCAATCGTAGCGGGAGACTCCTACAATGAGCAGTTCTTC. Protein product: CASSPIVAGDSYNEQFF.